Sequencing of this T cell receptor (beta chain) was carried out in a study of low-dose radiotherapy and immunotherapy resistance in tumors. About the study: The study delivered 0.5 Gy per fraction every 2 weeks to Cohort 1, totaling 6.5 Gy. With 1 Gy per fraction every two weeks, Cohort 2 accumulated 13 Gy across 26 weeks.

This CDR3 comprises 13 residues. From germline, CDR1 is MNHEY and CDR2 SVGEGT. Trimming pared 5 bases from V and 4 bases from J, leaving 9 bases between. This clonotype was seen more than once but under ten times. Both a constant-region primer and a V-primer adapter served to amplify TCRs across about 20 PCR cycles. TCRdb recomputed calls from the reads with MiXCR, one row per CDR3 protein. This table holds roughly 48,000 distinct CDR3 sequences, around 34% found once. Described time point: after trial treatment. The treatment here: LDRT plus nivolumab, ipilimumab, low-dose cyclophosphamide and aspirin (RACIN trial). Low-dose radiotherapy, low-dose cyclophosphamide, aspirin, ipilimumab and nivolumab were all given to the donors. Eligibility criteria specified advanced solid malignancies devoid of tumor-infiltrating lymphocytes.

This specimen consisted of PBMCs, obtained after low-dose radiotherapy plus immunotherapy. The chain couples TRBV6-2 or TRBV6-3 to TRBJ1-5; perhaps TRBD1 as D (5 bases). The source is a male donor with rectosigmoid adenocarcinoma. The CDR3 protein is CASSPRTNQPQHF. CDR3 in DNA: TGTGCCAGCAGTCCCCGGACAAATCAGCCCCAGCATTTT.